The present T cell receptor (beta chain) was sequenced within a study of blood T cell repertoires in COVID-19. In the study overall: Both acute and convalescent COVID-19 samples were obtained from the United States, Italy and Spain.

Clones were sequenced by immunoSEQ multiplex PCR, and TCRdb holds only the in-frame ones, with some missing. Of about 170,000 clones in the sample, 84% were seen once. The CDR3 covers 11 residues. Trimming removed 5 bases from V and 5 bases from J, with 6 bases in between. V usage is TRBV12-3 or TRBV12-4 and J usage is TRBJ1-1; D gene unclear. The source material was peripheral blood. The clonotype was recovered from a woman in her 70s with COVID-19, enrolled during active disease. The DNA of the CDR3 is TGTGCCAGCAGTGGGCGAACTGAAGCTTTCTTT. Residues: CASSGRTEAFF.